What follows are 12 T cell receptor beta chains derived from one specimen sequenced in a study of graft-versus-host responses after intestinal transplantation. Produced via immunoSEQ multiplex PCR; TCRdb's table is partial and in-frame only. There are some 97,000 clones in the sample; roughly 90% occur only once, and over 0.75% lies in the top ten. The antigens for these receptors are not known. The source material was unstimulated CD4+ T cells sorted from spleen or lymph node cells, sampled before transplant. These receptors were collected from a human donor who was the organ donor for an intestinal transplant.

With regard to this clone: The same CDR3 also results from other DNA sequences found in this sample. V and J are TRBV9 and TRBJ2-7; D is tentatively TRBD1 or TRBD2 (5 bases each). The germline V gene has CDR1 SGDLS and CDR2 YYNGEE. The CDR3 runs to 14 residues. Trimming pared 2 bases from V and 4 bases from J, leaving 13 bases between. DNA of the CDR3: TGTGCCAGCAGCGTGGGGGAGACGGCATACGAGCAGTACTTC. This codes for CASSVGETAYEQYF.

The V call is TRBV30, the J call TRBJ1-1; D is undetermined. CDR1 is GTSNPN, CDR2 SVGIG, per germline (reference sequence). The ends were cut back, 0 bases at V and 7 bases at J, with 21 bases in the middle. This CDR3 has 16 amino acids. The CDR3 reads CAWSVAKSFSADEAFF. CDR3 nucleotide sequence: TGTGCCTGGAGTGTCGCAAAATCATTCAGCGCCGATGAAGCTTTCTTT.

The chain recombines TRBV5-4 with TRBJ2-1; tentatively, D is TRBD2 (5 bases). Germline CDR1 is SGHNT and CDR2 is YYREEE (reference sequence). The CDR3 spans 14 residues. Trimming cost V 0 bases and J 6 bases, with 10 bases left between them. The CDR3 DNA reads TGTGCCAGCAGCTTGGCATTAGCGAGCAATGAGCAGTTCTTC. This translates into CASSLALASNEQFF. Using reference TRBV5-4 and TRBJ2-1 for the parts outside the CDR3, the full variable domain is ETGVTQSPTHLIKTRGQQVTLRCSSQSGHNTVSWYQQALGQGPQFIFQYYREEENGRGNFPPRFSGLQFPNYSSELNVNALELDDSALYLCASSLALASNEQFFGPGTRLTVL.

The chain combines TRBV28 with TRBJ2-7; D is perhaps TRBD2 (5 bases). The CDR3 contains 14 residues. Trimming shortened V by 8 bases and J by 6 bases, and 20 bases separated the two germline ends. Germline V gene data show CDR1 as MDHEN and CDR2 as SYDVKM. The CDR3 sequence is CASDRADQAGEQYF. The CDR3 bases are TGTGCCAGCGATCGGGCAGACCAGGCGGGCGAGCAGTACTTC.

The chain carries TRBV18 and TRBJ2-7; unclear D gene. The CDR3 consists of 13 residues. Per germline, CDR1 KGHSH and CDR2 LQKENI. The ends were cut back, 2 bases at V and 2 bases at J, with 7 bases in the middle. In nucleotides, the CDR3 is TGTGCCAGCTCACCAACCAGTCCCTACGAGCAGTACTTC. Residues: CASSPTSPYEQYF.

The genes are TRBV2 and TRBJ1-2; D is perhaps TRBD1 (5 bases). Germline CDR1 reads SNHLY; CDR2 reads FYNNEI. CDR3 length equals 13 residues. V lost 6 bases and J 6 bases, leaving 14 bases between the germline ends. The CDR3 protein is CASRGPGRDGYTF. CDR3 DNA: TGTGCCAGCAGAGGGCCAGGGCGGGATGGCTACACCTTC.

The chain carries TRBV18 and TRBJ1-2, with 7 bases identical to TRBD1. The CDR3 extends over 14 amino acids. Germline V lookup: CDR1 KGHSH, CDR2 LQKENI. The trim removed 2 bases at V and 2 bases at J, leaving 2 bases unmatched. In DNA form, the CDR3 reads TGTGCCAGCTCACCAGGGACAGACAACTATGGCTACACCTTC. Translating gives CASSPGTDNYGYTF. Together with reference TRBV18 and TRBJ1-2, the CDR3 gives the full variable domain: NAGVMQNPRHLVRRRGQEARLRCSPMKGHSHVYWYRQLPEEGLKFMVYLQKENIIDESGMPKERFSAEFPKEGPSILRIQQVVRGDSAAYFCASSPGTDNYGYTFGSGTRLTVV.

This chain joins TRBV10-1 and TRBJ2-2; TRBD2 is a possible D gene (5 bases). CDR1 is WNHNN and CDR2 is SYGVQD in the germline V gene (reference sequence). The CDR3 has 15 residues. V was shortened by 4 bases and J by 4 bases, with 13 bases between the two germline ends. CDR3 coding DNA: TGCGCCAGCAGTGCGGGAAGGGCGAGCACCGGGGAGCTGTTTTTT. It specifies CASSAGRASTGELFF.

The rearrangement links TRBV28 to TRBJ2-3; no clear D. Trimming took off 3 bases at V and 3 bases at J, with 7 bases between the two ends. The CDR3 is made up of 13 amino acids. CDR1 MDHEN and CDR2 SYDVKM come from the germline V gene. The CDR3 DNA reads TGTGCCAGCAGTTTGCGGCTAACAGATACGCAGTATTTT. Protein sequence: CASSLRLTDTQYF.

The chain joins TRBV7-9 to TRBJ2-3; no clear D gene. V was clipped by 2 bases and J by 6 bases, with 6 bases between them. The germline gives CDR1 SEHNR, CDR2 FQNEAQ (reference sequence). The CDR3 spans 12 residues. The CDR3 coding sequence is TGTGCCAGCAGCTTAATTTGGGATACGCAGTATTTT. Encoded protein: CASSLIWDTQYF.

This clone was seen only a few times. This chain connects TRBV5-6 to TRBJ2-4; maybe TRBD1 (5 bases). Germline V gene data show CDR1 as SGHDT and CDR2 as YYEEEE. V was shortened by 1 base and J by 0 bases, with 11 bases between the two germline ends. CDR3 length: 16 residues. The CDR3 DNA reads as TGTGCCAGCAGCTTGAGACAGCCCTTAGCCAAAAACATTCAGTACTTC. Amino acids: CASSLRQPLAKNIQYF.

The chain employs TRBV6-5 and TRBJ2-1; D unresolved. Looked up from germline, CDR1 is MNHEY and CDR2 is SVGAGI. The CDR3 has 13 residues. V lost 5 bases and J lost 0, with 5 bases in between. The CDR3 region has the DNA TGTGCCAGCAGTGCCCACTCCTACAATGAGCAGTTCTTC. Amino acid sequence: CASSAHSYNEQFF.